These 31 T cell receptor beta chains were sequenced from one sample in a study of T cell repertoires in cytomegalovirus infection. Their antigens remain unidentified. TCRdb analysed the reads with MiXCR anew, one entry per CDR3 protein. The sample consists of about 58,000 distinct CDR3 sequences, roughly a fifth of them appearing once. Here the sequenced sample was CD8+ T cells from cultured PBMCs, taken from culture after CMV antigen stimulation. The receptors were gathered from a human donor in good health (CMV status not recorded). Some clones in this sample may be carry-over from other donors' samples.

This clonotype was observed a handful of times. The chain combines TRBV9 with TRBJ2-2; 8 nucleotides line up with TRBD1. Looked up from germline, CDR1 is SGDLS and CDR2 is YYNGEE. Germline trimming cut 0 bases from V and 2 bases from J; bases unmatched to any gene: 3. The CDR3 loop spans 16 amino acids. This CDR3 is CASSVAGTGNTGELFF. In nucleotides, the CDR3 is TGTGCCAGCAGCGTAGCCGGGACAGGCAACACCGGGGAGCTGTTTTTT.

The chain couples TRBV7-9 to TRBJ2-5; perhaps TRBD1 as D (6 bases). The CDR3 is 14 amino acids. V was clipped by 3 bases and J by 4 bases, with 12 bases between them. CDR1 is SEHNR, CDR2 FQNEAQ, per germline (reference sequence). CDR3 in amino acids: CASSLTGQGETQYF. In nucleotides, the CDR3 is TGTGCCAGCAGCTTGACAGGTCAGGGAGAGACCCAGTACTTC.

This chain uses TRBV19 with TRBJ1-1; TRBD1 might be the D (6 bases). Per the germline V gene, CDR1 is LNHDA and CDR2 is SQIVND (reference sequence). This CDR3 contains 13 residues. V shed 6 bases and J shed 6 bases, with 14 bases lying between them. This CDR3 is CASSLRRGAEAFF. The CDR3 DNA is TGTGCCAGTAGCCTCCGCAGGGGAGCTGAAGCTTTCTTT.

The chain joins TRBV4-1 to TRBJ2-2, with 7 bases aligning to TRBD2. Looked up from germline, CDR1 is MGHRA and CDR2 is YSYEKL. The CDR3 contains 16 residues. After removal of 2 bases from V and 1 base from J, the junction contained 4 bases not matched to a gene. The CDR3 is CASSQPGLGNTGELFF. The CDR3 region has the DNA TGCGCCAGCAGCCAACCAGGACTAGGGAACACCGGGGAGCTGTTTTTT.

The chain is built from TRBV6-1 and TRBJ2-1, with 11 nucleotides matching TRBD1. Germline trimming cut 1 base from V and 9 bases from J; bases unmatched to any gene: 2. CDR1 and CDR2 (germline): MNHNS, SASEGT. The CDR3 covers 14 residues. DNA of the CDR3: TGTGCCAGCAGTGAAGGGGACAGGGGGGGTGAGCAGTTCTTC. Translated: CASSEGDRGGEQFF.

This clonotype was detected a few times. This sequence joins TRBV2 and TRBJ1-5; D unresolved. The CDR3 loop spans 16 amino acids. Trimming cost V 0 bases and J 7 bases, with 16 bases left between them. Germline-derived CDR1 and CDR2 are SNHLY and FYNNEI. The CDR3 bases are TGTGCCAGCAGTGAAGCGCTTGGCTCAGGTAGGCAGCCCCAGCATTTT. Translated, it gives CASSEALGSGRQPQHF.

V usage is TRBV27 and J usage is TRBJ1-2; weak D call: TRBD1 (5 bases). Looked up from germline, CDR1 is MNHEY and CDR2 is SMNVEV (reference sequence). The CDR3 spans 16 residues. Trimming cost V 2 bases and J 2 bases, with 15 bases left between them. CDR3 nucleotide sequence: TGTGCCAGCAGTTTAACCGGGACGGTGGGGAACTATGGCTACACCTTC. Its protein is CASSLTGTVGNYGYTF.

J is TRBJ2-1 and V is TRBV6-1, with 8 bases identical to TRBD1. This CDR3 has 14 amino acids. Trimming at V came to 5 bases and at J to 6 bases, leaving 6 bases not matched to a gene. Germline CDR1 reads MNHNS; CDR2 reads SASEGT. CDR3 nucleotide sequence: TGTGCCAGCAGTATGTGGACAGGGATCAATGAGCAGTTCTTC. This translates into CASSMWTGINEQFF.

The chain joins TRBV6-2 or TRBV6-3 to TRBJ2-5, with TRBD2 as a possible D gene (6 bases). Germline loops: CDR1 MNHEY, CDR2 SVGEGT. The CDR3 consists of 15 residues. The V and J ends lost 4 bases and 4 bases respectively, with 16 bases between them. The CDR3 reads CASSSRDSLTETQYF. The CDR3 nucleotides read TGTGCCAGCAGTTCCAGGGACTCCTTGACAGAGACCCAGTACTTC.

This sequence joins TRBV27 and TRBJ2-7; D perhaps matches TRBD1 (6 bases). CDR3 size: 12 residues. V lost 9 bases and J lost 6, with 15 bases in between. Germline CDR1 MNHEY, CDR2 SMNVEV (reference sequence). CDR3: CASGQSYGEQYF. CDR3 DNA: TGTGCCAGTGGACAGTCTTATGGCGAGCAGTACTTC.

The chain links TRBV6-6 to TRBJ2-7; D unresolved. CDR1 is MNHNY, CDR2 SVGAGI, per germline (reference sequence). This CDR3 is built from 12 residues. Between the trimmed V and J ends, which lost 5 bases and 4 bases, there was a span of 9 bases. CDR3 coding DNA: TGTGCCAGCAGTCCCGAATCTTACGAGCAGTACTTC. Protein: CASSPESYEQYF.

The rearrangement uses TRBV9 and TRBJ2-3; tentatively, D is TRBD2 (6 bases). The germline CDR1 and CDR2 sequences are SGDLS and YYNGEE. V lost 0 bases, J lost 3 bases, and 11 bases lay in between. The CDR3 is made up of 15 amino acids. The CDR3 is CASSVGRGSTDTQYF. As DNA, the CDR3 is TGTGCCAGCAGCGTAGGTCGGGGGTCGACAGATACGCAGTATTTT.

The DNA of the CDR3 is TGTGCCAGCAGCACCCGGTCGACAGGCGAGCCCTATGGCTACACCTTC. As protein: CASSTRSTGEPYGYTF. The rearrangement uses TRBV9 and TRBJ1-2; weak D call: TRBD1 (6 bases). CDR1 is SGDLS and CDR2 is YYNGEE in the germline V gene. The V and J ends lost 4 bases and 4 bases respectively, with 20 bases between them. CDR3 length equals 16 residues.

The rearrangement uses TRBV7-6 and TRBJ1-1; TRBD1 aligns across 9 bases. The length of the CDR3 is 15 residues. V gave up 5 bases and J gave up 5 bases; unmatched junction bases: 9. Germline CDR1 is SGHVS and CDR2 is FNYEAQ. CDR3 nucleotide sequence: TGTGCCAGCAGCCCAGGAACAGGGGGCGCGACTGAAGCTTTCTTT. Amino acid sequence: CASSPGTGGATEAFF.

This clonotype was counted many times. V and J are TRBV2 and TRBJ1-1, with D unresolved. V was shortened by 6 bases and J by 0 bases, with 17 bases between the two germline ends. Germline-derived CDR1 and CDR2 are SNHLY and FYNNEI. This CDR3 has 16 residues. The CDR3 bases are TGTGCCAGCAGCTTGCAGCGCAGACTTATGAACACTGAAGCTTTCTTT. Amino acids: CASSLQRRLMNTEAFF.

The rearrangement joins TRBV13 to TRBJ2-1; D may be TRBD1 (6 bases). With 4 bases removed from V and 8 bases from J, the gap between germline ends came to 12 bases. CDR3 length: 13 amino acids. Germline CDR1 PRHDT, CDR2 FYEKMQ (reference sequence). CDR3 DNA sequence: TGTGCCAGCAGCTCAGGGGACACCGATGAGCAGTTCTTC. This gives the protein CASSSGDTDEQFF.

A note on this clonotype: A much bigger clone sits one base away, suggesting this may be a read error. The chain couples TRBV7-6 to TRBJ1-1, with unresolved D. The germline V and J ends were trimmed by 3 bases and 1 base, with 12 bases remaining between them. Germline V CDR1 and CDR2: SGHVS, FNYEAQ. The CDR3 runs 15 residues. CDR3 DNA sequence: TGTGCCAGCAGCTTGGCAGGCAGAAGGAACACTGAAGCTTTCTTT. As protein: CASSLAGRRNTEAFF.

This clonotype has ten or more counts. The chain is built from TRBV7-3 and TRBJ2-1; no firm D call. Trimming shortened V by 3 bases and J by 7 bases, and 7 bases separated the two germline ends. Germline CDR1 and CDR2: SGHTA and FQGTGA. This CDR3 comprises 12 residues. The CDR3 DNA follows: TGTGCCAGCAGCTTTAACATAAATGAGCAGTTCTTC. Translated, it gives CASSFNINEQFF.

In this sample, this clonotype turned up a few times. The genes are TRBV6-6 and TRBJ2-1; TRBD2 matches 7 bases. The germline CDR1 and CDR2 sequences are MNHNY and SVGAGI (reference sequence). V was clipped by 7 bases and J by 0 bases; unmatched bases: 6. The CDR3 totals 15 residues. CDR3 DNA sequence: TGTGCCAGCATTGGACTAGAGAGCTCCTACAATGAGCAGTTCTTC. This encodes CASIGLESSYNEQFF.

This rearrangement joins TRBV29-1 to TRBJ2-1, with 9 bases lining up with TRBD1. The V gene's germline CDR1 is SQVTM and CDR2 ANQGSEA. Trimming cost V 6 bases and J 4 bases; bases outside gene matches: 4. CDR3 length: 13 residues. This chain's CDR3 is CSVEGQGYNEQFF. The DNA for the CDR3 is TGCAGCGTCGAGGGACAGGGTTACAATGAGCAGTTCTTC.

J is TRBJ1-5 and V is TRBV7-9, with unresolved D. Trimming cost V 3 bases and J 6 bases, with 6 bases left between them. Germline values: CDR1 SEHNR, CDR2 FQNEAQ (reference sequence). This CDR3 region has 12 residues. The CDR3 DNA reads TGTGCCAGCAGCTTGGGGTTTCAGCCCCAGCATTTT. Amino acids: CASSLGFQPQHF.

In DNA form, the CDR3 reads TGTGCCAGCAGCCCCCCAGGGACGGGGACCCAGTACTTC. Encoded protein: CASSPPGTGTQYF. The chain has TRBV6-5 and TRBJ2-5; TRBD1 or TRBD2 may be the D gene (5 bases each). From germline, CDR1 is MNHEY and CDR2 SVGAGI. V shed 6 bases and J shed 7 bases, with 15 bases lying between them. This CDR3 spans 13 amino acids.

This clonotype was counted only a few times. Compared with germline, one end of the junction differs, possibly owing to a read error. V is TRBV27 and J is TRBJ2-3; tentative D call: TRBD2 (6 bases). Germline assignment: CDR1 MNHEY and CDR2 SMNVEV (reference sequence). This CDR3 is 14 amino acids long. CDR3: CASSLIGGTDTQYF. CDR3 in DNA: TGTGCTAGCAGTTTAATTGGGGGGACAGATACGCAGTATTTT.

The CDR3 region has the DNA TGTGCCAGCAGTCGGGACAGGGTGCATCAGCCCCAGCATTTT. Protein sequence: CASSRDRVHQPQHF. V gene TRBV28 combines with J gene TRBJ1-5, with 9 bases lining up with TRBD1. This CDR3 contains 14 residues. CDR1 and CDR2 from the germline V gene are MDHEN and SYDVKM. J lost 5 bases, V lost 5 bases, and 4 bases had no gene match.

This clonotype was observed a handful of times. This chain connects TRBV7-9 to TRBJ1-3; possibly TRBD1 for D (6 bases). This CDR3 has 14 residues. The germline V and J ends were trimmed by 5 bases and 4 bases, with 12 bases remaining between them. Germline CDR1 reads SEHNR; CDR2 reads FQNEAQ (reference sequence). The CDR3 DNA follows: TGTGCCAGCAGCCCAGGGGTGCGGGGAAACACCATATATTTT. Amino acids: CASSPGVRGNTIYF.

This clonotype was observed a handful of times. V usage is TRBV7-8 and J usage is TRBJ2-5; 9 bases are a match to TRBD2. From germline, CDR1 is SGHVS and CDR2 FQNEAQ. The length of the CDR3 is 15 residues. The V and J ends lost 3 bases and 1 base, in that order; junction bases with no gene match: 3. The DNA of the CDR3 is TGTGCCAGCAGCTTCAGACTAGCGGCCCAAGAGACCCAGTACTTC. Translating gives CASSFRLAAQETQYF. The variable domain in full, with the rest retrieved from reference TRBV7-8 and TRBJ2-5, is GAGVSQSPRYKVAKRGQDVALRCDPISGHVSLFWYQQALGQGPEFLTYFQNEAQLDKSGLPSDRFFAERPEGSVSTLKIQRTQQEDSAVYLCASSFRLAAQETQYFGPGTRLLVL.

This chain connects TRBV6-2 or TRBV6-3 to TRBJ2-1; 12 bases fit TRBD2. The CDR3 has 16 residues. Per the germline V gene, CDR1 is MNHEY and CDR2 is SVGEGT. Germline trimming cut 4 bases from V and 6 bases from J; bases unmatched to any gene: 7. CDR3 DNA: TGTGCCAGCAGTTTGGCTAGCGGGGGGGTCGGCAATGAGCAGTTCTTC. Translating it yields CASSLASGGVGNEQFF.

This rearrangement joins TRBV12-3 or TRBV12-4 to TRBJ2-5; the D call may be TRBD1 or TRBD2 (5 bases each). This CDR3 has 13 residues. V lost 3 bases to trimming and J lost 8 bases, with 13 bases between them. CDR3 in amino acids: CASSLSGPTTQYF. The CDR3 DNA is TGTGCCAGCAGTTTGTCGGGACCCACCACCCAGTACTTC.

V is TRBV5-1 and J is TRBJ1-1; a weak D match, TRBD1 (5 bases). V lost 2 bases and J 1 base, leaving 15 bases between the germline ends. The CDR3 contains 16 residues. Germline CDR1 SGHRS, CDR2 YFSETQ. In DNA form, the CDR3 reads TGCGCCAGCAGCTTTGGCGGGGACGGAAAGAACACTGAAGCTTTCTTT. Its translation is CASSFGGDGKNTEAFF.

This clonotype showed up many times. The genes are TRBV5-1 and TRBJ1-1; no clear D. This CDR3 has 15 residues. In germline, CDR1 is SGHRS, CDR2 YFSETQ. V lost 3 bases and J 0 bases, leaving 12 bases between the germline ends. The CDR3 is CASSSDGEMNTEAFF. The CDR3 DNA sequence: TGCGCCAGCAGCTCGGACGGAGAAATGAACACTGAAGCTTTCTTT.

This clonotype was seen only a few times. The genes are TRBV24-1 and TRBJ2-1, with TRBD2 matching 10 bases. The V gene end was trimmed by 6 bases and the J gene end by 3 bases; junction bases not matched to a gene: 1. Germline values: CDR1 KGHDR, CDR2 SFDVKD. The CDR3 loop spans 14 amino acids. The CDR3 sequence: CATSKRGGYNEQFF. CDR3 sequence (DNA): TGTGCCACCAGTAAGCGGGGGGGCTACAATGAGCAGTTCTTC.